Following are 10 T cell receptor beta chains from one sample sequenced in a study of beta chain features in type 1 diabetes. The antigens for these receptors are not known. Of the isolated RNA, all was reverse transcribed, and so the sequenced material was expressed TCRB transcripts. The assay was immunoSEQ multiplex PCR, and TCRdb's table has in-frame clones only and misses some. The sample records more than 550,000 clones, over 12% being singletons. Study observations and caveats: In every one of the four CD4+ subsets, TCRB CDR3s were moderately but significantly shorter in Type 1 diabetes patients.

The sequenced sample was naive CD4+ T cells from blood. The receptors come from a man in his late teens or twenties with type 1 diabetes.

This rearrangement joins TRBV29-1 to TRBJ2-1; D possibly matches TRBD1 or TRBD2 (5 bases each). Trimming took off 0 bases at V and 0 bases at J, with 12 bases between the two ends. CDR3 length: 16 amino acids. Per germline, CDR1 SQVTM and CDR2 ANQGSEA. Written as DNA, the CDR3 is TGCAGCGTTGAAGAAGAGAAGGGGAGCTCCTACAATGAGCAGTTCTTC. It specifies CSVEEEKGSSYNEQFF.

This clone was found a few times. The chain is built from TRBV6-6 and TRBJ2-7; the D is unclear. The V end was cut by 4 bases, the J end by 4 bases, with 11 bases between. CDR3 size: 13 residues. In germline, CDR1 is MNHNY, CDR2 SVGAGI (reference sequence). CDR3 sequence: CASSSPAIYEQYF. In nucleotides, the CDR3 is TGTGCCAGCAGTTCCCCCGCGATTTACGAGCAGTACTTC.

The chain combines TRBV4-1 with TRBJ2-3, with 9 bases identical to TRBD2. CDR1 is MGHRA, CDR2 YSYEKL, per germline. Trimming cost V 5 bases and J 5 bases; bases outside gene matches: 11. The CDR3 is made up of 16 amino acids. CDR3 coding DNA: TGCGCCAGCAGCTTCAAGGGGCGGGAGGGTGGAGATACGCAGTATTTT. It specifies CASSFKGREGGDTQYF.

This clone has just a few counts. The chain links TRBV13 to TRBJ1-6; the D is unclear. CDR1 and CDR2 from the germline V gene are PRHDT and FYEKMQ (reference sequence). The CDR3 has 13 amino acids. Trimming took off 1 base at V and 7 bases at J, with 5 bases between the two ends. DNA for the CDR3: TGTGCCAGCAGCTTAGAAGGGAATTCACCCCTCCACTTT. Its protein product is CASSLEGNSPLHF.

The V and J genes are TRBV4-3 and TRBJ2-5; 12 nucleotides match TRBD2. There are 16 residues in the CDR3. Germline values: CDR1 LGHNA, CDR2 YSLEER. V trimming: 4 bases; J trimming: 5 bases; junction bases outside the gene matches: 8. The DNA for the CDR3 is TGCGCCAGCAGCCTGACTAGCGGGGGAGGAGTGGAGACCCAGTACTTC. Translating gives CASSLTSGGGVETQYF.

The chain has TRBV5-1 and TRBJ2-1; 14 bases fit TRBD2. CDR3 length equals 16 residues. The V gene end was trimmed by 3 bases and the J gene end by 8 bases; junction bases not matched to a gene: 7. The germline V gene has CDR1 SGHRS and CDR2 YFSETQ. The CDR3: CASSSGTSGRTHEQFF. As DNA, the CDR3 is TGCGCCAGCAGCTCCGGGACTAGCGGGAGAACCCATGAGCAGTTCTTC.

This clone turned up a few times. The chain has TRBV30 and TRBJ2-5; D is uncertain. V lost 1 base to trimming and J lost 2 bases, with 8 bases between them. Germline CDR1 and CDR2: GTSNPN and SVGIG (reference sequence). The CDR3 sequence is 13 residues long. CDR3 amino acids: CAWSAQEQETQYF. CDR3 sequence (DNA): TGTGCCTGGAGTGCCCAGGAGCAAGAGACCCAGTACTTC.

The gene calls are TRBV5-4 and TRBJ1-5; maybe TRBD1 (5 bases). Per the germline V gene, CDR1 is SGHNT and CDR2 is YYREEE (reference sequence). The CDR3 runs 14 residues. Trimming took off 0 bases at V and 5 bases at J, with 9 bases between the two ends. DNA for the CDR3: TGTGCCAGCAGCTTGGCTGGGGGGGATCAGCCCCAGCATTTT. Translated: CASSLAGGDQPQHF.

The count of this clone is one. The chain uses TRBV6-5 and TRBJ2-7; 7 nucleotides align to TRBD1. Germline CDR1 and CDR2: MNHEY and SVGAGI. With 3 bases clipped from V and 7 bases from J, the junction kept 12 bases outside the gene matches. This CDR3 has 15 residues. The CDR3 DNA sequence: TGTGCCAGCAGTTATGCTCCACAGGGGAACGGAGAGCAGTACTTC. Residues: CASSYAPQGNGEQYF.

This clone was observed a few times. The chain recombines TRBV5-1 with TRBJ2-5, with D perhaps assigned TRBD1 or TRBD2 (5 bases each). Germline values: CDR1 SGHRS, CDR2 YFSETQ. This CDR3 is 13 amino acids long. The V end lost 4 bases, the J end lost 5 bases, and 12 bases lay between the germline ends. CDR3 nucleotides: TGCGCCAGCAGCCAGGGACCCTTGGAGACCCAGTACTTC. It yields the protein CASSQGPLETQYF.